This TCR beta chain was profiled in a study of control samples from healthy donors and cancer patients. The repertoire was sequenced with immunoSEQ multiplex PCR; TCRdb's copy has only in-frame clones and lacks some. Here the sample spans approximately 100,000 clones, about 89% being singletons. What was sequenced was blood. The receptor's source is a man aged 25-45 years in good health.

The CDR3 DNA reads as TGTGCCAGCAGTGAACCCCCGGTGTTGAGCTCCTACGAGCAGTACGTC. Translated: CASSEPPVLSSYEQYV. The V and J genes are TRBV6-1 and TRBJ2-7; D call uncertain. The length of the CDR3 is 16 residues. Trimming removed 2 bases from V and 0 bases from J, with 14 bases in between. Per the germline V gene, CDR1 is MNHNS and CDR2 is SASEGT.